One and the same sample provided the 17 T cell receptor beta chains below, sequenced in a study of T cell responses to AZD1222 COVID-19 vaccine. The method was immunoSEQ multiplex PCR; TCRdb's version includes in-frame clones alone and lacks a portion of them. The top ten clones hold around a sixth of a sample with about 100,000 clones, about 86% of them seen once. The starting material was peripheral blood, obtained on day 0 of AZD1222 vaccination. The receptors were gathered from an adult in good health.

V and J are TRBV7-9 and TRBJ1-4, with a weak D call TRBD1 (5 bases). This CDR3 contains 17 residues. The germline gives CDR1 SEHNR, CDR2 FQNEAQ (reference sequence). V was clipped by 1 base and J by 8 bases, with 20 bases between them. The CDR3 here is CASSLVSGQFGAEKLFF. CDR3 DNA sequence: TGTGCCAGCAGCTTAGTGTCCGGTCAGTTCGGGGCCGAAAAACTGTTTTTT.

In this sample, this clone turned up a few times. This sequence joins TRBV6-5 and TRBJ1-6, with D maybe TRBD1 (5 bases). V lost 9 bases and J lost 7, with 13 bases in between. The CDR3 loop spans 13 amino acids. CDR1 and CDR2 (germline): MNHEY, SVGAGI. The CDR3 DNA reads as TGTGCCAGTATCCTCGGGGGGAATTCACCCCTCCACTTT. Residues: CASILGGNSPLHF.

Written as DNA, the CDR3 is TGTGCCAGCAGCAAAGCGCGACAGATGAACACTGAAGCTTTCTTT. It translates to CASSKARQMNTEAFF. This chain joins TRBV21-1 and TRBJ1-1; TRBD1, the table's D call, was not compared with the DNA. TRBV21-1 is annotated as a pseudogene. The CDR3 is 15 amino acids.

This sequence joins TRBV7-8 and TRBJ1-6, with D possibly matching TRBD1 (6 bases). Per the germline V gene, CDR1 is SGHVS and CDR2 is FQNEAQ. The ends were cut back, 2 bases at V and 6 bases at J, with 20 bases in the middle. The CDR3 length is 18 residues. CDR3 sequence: CASSLLAGGDIGNSPLHF. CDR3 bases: TGTGCCAGCAGCTTATTGGCGGGAGGGGACATTGGTAATTCACCCCTCCACTTT. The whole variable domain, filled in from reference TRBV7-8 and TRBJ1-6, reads GAGVSQSPRYKVAKRGQDVALRCDPISGHVSLFWYQQALGQGPEFLTYFQNEAQLDKSGLPSDRFFAERPEGSVSTLKIQRTQQEDSAVYLCASSLLAGGDIGNSPLHFGNGTRLTVT.

CDR3 DNA: TGTGCCAGCAGCCTTCGGACTAGCGTGAAAGAGACCCAGTACTTC. Protein product: CASSLRTSVKETQYF. The chain uses TRBV3-1 (or the pseudogene TRBV3-2) and TRBJ2-5; 9 nucleotides align to TRBD2. This CDR3 region has 15 residues. The V gene's germline CDR1 is LGHDT and CDR2 YNNKEL (reference sequence). With V trimmed by 4 bases and J by 3 bases, 6 bases remained unmatched.

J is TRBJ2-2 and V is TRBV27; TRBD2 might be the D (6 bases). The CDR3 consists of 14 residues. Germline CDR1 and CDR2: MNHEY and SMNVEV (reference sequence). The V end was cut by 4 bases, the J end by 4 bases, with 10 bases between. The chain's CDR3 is CASSSLALTGELFF. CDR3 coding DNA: TGTGCCAGCAGTTCGCTAGCGCTCACCGGGGAGCTGTTTTTT.

CDR3 residues: CASSLWLYEQYF. CDR3 nucleotide sequence: TGTGCCAGCTCCCTCTGGCTCTACGAGCAGTACTTC. The V gene is TRBV7-2, the J gene TRBJ2-7; D is undetermined. Trimming left V 8 bases short and J 3 bases short, with 11 bases between. The CDR3 totals 12 residues. The V gene's germline CDR1 is SGHTA and CDR2 FQGNSA.

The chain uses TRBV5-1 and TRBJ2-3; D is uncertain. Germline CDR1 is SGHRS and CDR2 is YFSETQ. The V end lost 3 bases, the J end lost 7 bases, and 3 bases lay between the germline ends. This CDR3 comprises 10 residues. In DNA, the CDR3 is TGCGCCAGCAGCTCGCATACGCAGTATTTT. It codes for CASSSHTQYF.

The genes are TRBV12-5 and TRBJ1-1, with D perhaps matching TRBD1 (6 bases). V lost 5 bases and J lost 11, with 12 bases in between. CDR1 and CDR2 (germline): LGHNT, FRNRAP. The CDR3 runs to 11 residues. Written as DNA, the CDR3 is TGTGCTAGTGGTACGGGGGCGGACGCTTTCTTT. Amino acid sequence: CASGTGADAFF.

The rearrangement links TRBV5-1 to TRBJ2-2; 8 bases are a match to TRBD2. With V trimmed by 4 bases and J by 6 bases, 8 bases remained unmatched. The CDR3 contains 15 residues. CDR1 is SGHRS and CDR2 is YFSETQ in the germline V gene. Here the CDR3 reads CASSIDLGLAGELFF. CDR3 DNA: TGCGCCAGCAGCATAGACCTGGGACTAGCCGGGGAGCTGTTTTTT.

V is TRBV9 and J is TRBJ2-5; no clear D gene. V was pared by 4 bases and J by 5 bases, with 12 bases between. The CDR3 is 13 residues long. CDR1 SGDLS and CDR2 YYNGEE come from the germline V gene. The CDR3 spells CASSQEDRETQYF. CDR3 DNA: TGTGCCAGCAGCCAGGAAGATCGGGAGACCCAGTACTTC.

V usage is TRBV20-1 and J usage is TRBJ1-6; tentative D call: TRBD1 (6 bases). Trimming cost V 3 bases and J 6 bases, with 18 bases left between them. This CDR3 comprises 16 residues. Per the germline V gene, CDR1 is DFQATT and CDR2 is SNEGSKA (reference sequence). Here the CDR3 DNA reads TGCAGTGCTAGTTTCACAGGGAGAGGACCTAATTCACCCCTCCACTTT. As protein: CSASFTGRGPNSPLHF.

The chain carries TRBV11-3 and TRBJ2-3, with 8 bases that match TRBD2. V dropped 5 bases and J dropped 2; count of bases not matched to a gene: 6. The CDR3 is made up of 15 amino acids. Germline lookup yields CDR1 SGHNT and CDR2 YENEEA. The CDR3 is CASSRSGKATDTQYF. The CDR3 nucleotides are TGTGCCAGCAGCCGTAGCGGGAAAGCCACAGATACGCAGTATTTT.

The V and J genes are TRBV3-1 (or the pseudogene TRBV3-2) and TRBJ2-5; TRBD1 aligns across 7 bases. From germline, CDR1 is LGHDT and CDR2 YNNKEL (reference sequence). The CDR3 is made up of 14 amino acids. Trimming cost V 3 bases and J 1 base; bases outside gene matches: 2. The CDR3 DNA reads TGTGCCAGCAGCCAGTGGGACAGCCAAGAGACCCAGTACTTC. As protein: CASSQWDSQETQYF.

In DNA, the CDR3 is TGTGCCAGCAGCGTAGCTGGAGGGGGCTCGTATGGCTACACCTTC. It is translated as CASSVAGGGSYGYTF. The genes are TRBV9 and TRBJ1-2, with 7 bases identical to TRBD1. CDR1 and CDR2 (germline): SGDLS, YYNGEE. This CDR3 has 15 amino acids. The ends lost 0 bases at V and 5 bases at J; junction bases unmatched: 7.

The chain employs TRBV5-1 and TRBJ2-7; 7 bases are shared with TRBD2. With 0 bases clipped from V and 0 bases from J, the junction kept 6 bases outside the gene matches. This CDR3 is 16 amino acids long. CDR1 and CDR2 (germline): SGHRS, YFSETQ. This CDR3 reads CASSLGPAGSSYEQYF. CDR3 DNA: TGCGCCAGCAGCTTGGGGCCAGCGGGGAGCTCCTACGAGCAGTACTTC. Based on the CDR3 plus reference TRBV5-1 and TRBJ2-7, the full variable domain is KAGVTQTPRYLIKTRGQQVTLSCSPISGHRSVSWYQQTPGQGLQFLFEYFSETQRNKGNFPGRFSGRQFSNSRSEMNVSTLELGDSALYLCASSLGPAGSSYEQYFGPGTRLTVT.

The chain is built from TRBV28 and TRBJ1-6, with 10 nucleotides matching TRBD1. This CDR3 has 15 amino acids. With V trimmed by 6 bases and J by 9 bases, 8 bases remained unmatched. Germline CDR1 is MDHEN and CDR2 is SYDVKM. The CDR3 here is CASSLARDRGSPLHF. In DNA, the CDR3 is TGTGCCAGCAGCCTTGCGCGGGACAGGGGTTCACCCCTCCACTTT.